The 14 T cell receptor beta chains presented below share a single source sample, sequenced in a study of blood T cell repertoires in COVID-19. TCRdb's copy holds only in-frame clones and misses some; the assay was immunoSEQ multiplex PCR. The sample has some 28,000 clones, roughly 85% seen once; the top ten hold around 25%. Sequenced input: peripheral blood. The receptors stem from a human donor in a cohort sampled during active COVID-19.

The rearrangement uses TRBV6-4 and TRBJ2-3; TRBD2 matches 9 bases. With V trimmed by 4 bases and J by 10 bases, 9 bases remained unmatched. The germline V gene has CDR1 MRHNA and CDR2 SNTAGT. CDR3 length: 14 amino acids. CDR3 DNA sequence: TGTGCCAGCAGTGCCCAGGGAAGCGGGGGGCCGCAGTATTTT. It specifies CASSAQGSGGPQYF.

V and J are TRBV6-5 and TRBJ2-3; D is perhaps TRBD2 (7 bases). V was cut by 10 bases and J by 1 base, with 15 bases left in between. The CDR3 is 14 amino acids. Germline values: CDR1 MNHEY, CDR2 SVGAGI. As DNA, the CDR3 is TGTGCCACACGGGAGGCAGGGGGCACAGATACGCAGTATTTT. This gives the protein CATREAGGTDTQYF.

The chain is built from TRBV5-8 and TRBJ2-6; no clear D gene. CDR1 SGHTS and CDR2 YDEGEE come from the germline V gene. The V gene lost 4 bases and the J gene lost 0 bases, with 17 bases spanning the gap. The CDR3 consists of 18 residues. This CDR3 reads CASSPRGVHRSGANVLTF. The DNA of the CDR3 is TGTGCCAGCAGCCCGCGCGGTGTCCACCGCTCTGGGGCCAACGTCCTGACTTTC.

The V and J genes are TRBV25-1 and TRBJ2-3; perhaps TRBD2 as D (5 bases). The V gene lost 5 bases and the J gene lost 3 bases, with 6 bases spanning the gap. Germline V gene data show CDR1 as MGHDK and CDR2 as SYGVNS. The CDR3 is 12 amino acids. CDR3 amino acids: CASSPGTDTQYF. DNA of the CDR3: TGTGCCAGCAGTCCGGGGACAGATACGCAGTATTTT.

The J gene is TRBJ2-1, the V gene TRBV7-2, with 10 bases fitting TRBD2. Germline V gene data show CDR1 as SGHTA and CDR2 as FQGNSA. J was trimmed by 14 bases and V by 4 bases; bases with no gene match: 8. This CDR3 contains 13 residues. The CDR3 is CASSWDFTSGKFF. DNA for the CDR3: TGTGCCAGCAGCTGGGATTTCACTAGCGGGAAGTTCTTC.

V is TRBV4-2 and J is TRBJ1-4, with 10 bases aligning to TRBD1. Germline V CDR1 and CDR2: LGHNA, YNFKEQ. V lost 0 bases, J lost 4 bases, and 5 bases stayed unmatched. CDR3 length equals 17 residues. CDR3 amino acids: CASSQEWDRGFNEKLFF. The CDR3 DNA follows: TGTGCCAGCAGCCAAGAGTGGGACAGGGGCTTTAATGAAAAACTGTTTTTT.

The chain recombines TRBV19 with TRBJ2-1; D unclear. The CDR3 is made up of 13 amino acids. The germline V gene has CDR1 LNHDA and CDR2 SQIVND (reference sequence). V was clipped by 3 bases and J by 6 bases, with 9 bases between them. CDR3 nucleotides: TGTGCCAGTAGTATGATGGCAGGCAATGAGCAGTTCTTC. This codes for CASSMMAGNEQFF.

The chain couples TRBV10-3 to TRBJ2-7; maybe TRBD2 (5 bases). The CDR3 is 15 amino acids. V was shortened by 6 bases and J by 3 bases, with 18 bases between the two germline ends. From germline, CDR1 is ENHRY and CDR2 SYGVKD. CDR3 DNA sequence: TGTGCCATCAGCCAAGGACTTTCTGGAGGCTACGAGCAGTACTTC. Translating it yields CAISQGLSGGYEQYF.

The chain couples TRBV18 to TRBJ2-2; 9 bases map to TRBD1. V was pared by 4 bases and J by 4 bases, with 4 bases of the junction left unmatched. CDR1 is KGHSH and CDR2 is LQKENI in the germline V gene. This CDR3 contains 15 residues. The CDR3: CASSLGQGPTGELFF. CDR3 sequence (DNA): TGTGCCAGCTCACTGGGACAGGGACCCACCGGGGAGCTGTTTTTT.

This clone came up a few times. V gene TRBV6-5 combines with J gene TRBJ1-3, with TRBD1 matching over 8 bases. The CDR3 spans 14 residues. CDR1 is MNHEY, CDR2 SVGAGI, per germline. V was pared by 5 bases and J by 3 bases, with 3 bases of the junction left unmatched. The CDR3 DNA sequence: TGTGCCAGCAGTCGGACAGGGTATGGAAACACCATATATTTT. As protein: CASSRTGYGNTIYF.

This chain joins TRBV28 and TRBJ1-2; D not certain. Trimming left V 5 bases short and J 4 bases short, with 8 bases between. The germline V gene encodes CDR1 MDHEN and CDR2 SYDVKM. The CDR3 is made up of 12 amino acids. The DNA for the CDR3 is TGTGCCAGCAGTCAAGCAATCTATGGCTACACCTTC. It codes for CASSQAIYGYTF.

This chain joins TRBV18 and TRBJ2-2; 10 bases align to TRBD1. The germline V gene has CDR1 KGHSH and CDR2 LQKENI. After removal of 6 bases from V and 0 bases from J, the junction contained 1 base not matched to a gene. The length of the CDR3 is 15 residues. CDR3 in amino acids: CASSGQGANTGELFF. In DNA form, the CDR3 reads TGTGCCAGCTCCGGACAGGGGGCGAACACCGGGGAGCTGTTTTTT.

The chain carries TRBV6-5 and TRBJ2-2, with D possibly matching TRBD2 (7 bases). This CDR3 contains 13 residues. The ends were cut back, 8 bases at V and 4 bases at J, with 11 bases in the middle. CDR1 is MNHEY and CDR2 is SVGAGI in the germline V gene. The CDR3 DNA reads TGTGCCAGCGGGGAGGGGGTCACCGGGGAGCTGTTTTTT. Its translation: CASGEGVTGELFF.

This clone was counted between two and nine times. The rearrangement uses TRBV5-5 and TRBJ1-4; possible D gene TRBD1, 6 bases. Trimming cost V 3 bases and J 5 bases, with 11 bases left between them. The germline CDR1 and CDR2 sequences are SGHKS and YYEKEE (reference sequence). This CDR3 spans 14 amino acids. CDR3 amino acids: CASSSTGLNEKLFF. The DNA for the CDR3 is TGTGCCAGCAGCTCCACAGGGTTAAATGAAAAACTGTTTTTT.